The 8 T cell receptor beta chains presented below share a single source sample, sequenced in a study of a mutant IDH1 vaccine in newly diagnosed glioma. As to time point: baseline, week 1 (first vaccination visit). The treatment: pre-vaccination baseline after standard-of-care therapy. The data were produced by immunoSEQ multiplex PCR, yet TCRdb's version contains in-frame clones alone and is incomplete. The sample includes about 33,000 clones, 75% to 90% of them seen just once. Material: PBMCs, obtained from a glioma patient treated with radiotherapy, temozolomide or both. The receptor set was obtained from a middle-aged woman with glioma.

This clone has only one observation. This rearrangement joins TRBV4-1 to TRBJ2-7; 7 positions agree with TRBD1. The CDR3 extends over 22 amino acids. The germline V gene encodes CDR1 MGHRA and CDR2 YSYEKL. V dropped 3 bases and J dropped 0; count of bases not matched to a gene: 26. The CDR3 spells CASSQMIPRRQGSQWSSYEQYF. The CDR3 DNA sequence: TGCGCCAGCAGCCAGATGATCCCCCGTAGACAGGGAAGTCAGTGGTCCTCCTACGAGCAGTACTTC.

V is TRBV19 and J is TRBJ1-5; D may be TRBD1 (5 bases). CDR3 length: 13 amino acids. The germline gives CDR1 LNHDA, CDR2 SQIVND (reference sequence). The V and J ends lost 7 bases and 7 bases respectively, with 14 bases between them. The chain's CDR3 is CASKDSTPQPQHF. Written as DNA, the CDR3 is TGTGCCAGTAAAGACAGTACTCCCCAGCCCCAGCATTTT.

The chain links TRBV7-9 to TRBJ1-1; D remains unclear. The CDR3 loop spans 13 amino acids. V was shortened by 1 base and J by 1 base, with 4 bases between the two germline ends. Germline V gene lookup returns CDR1 SEHNR and CDR2 FQNEAQ (reference sequence). In DNA, the CDR3 is TGTGCCAGCAGCTTAGGGCAGAACACTGAAGCTTTCTTT. This translates into CASSLGQNTEAFF.

V is TRBV6-5 and J is TRBJ2-2; no firm D call. CDR1 is MNHEY and CDR2 is SVGAGI in the germline V gene. This CDR3 contains 12 residues. Deletions cut 5 bases from V and 4 bases from J, with 5 bases between. The CDR3 DNA sequence: TGTGCCAGCAGTGAGAGCACCGGGGAGCTGTTTTTT. It codes for CASSESTGELFF.

The rearrangement joins TRBV6-4 to TRBJ2-2; TRBD2 matches at 7 bases. V gave up 3 bases and J gave up 2 bases; unmatched junction bases: 3. The CDR3 has 15 amino acids. Germline V gene sequence: CDR1 MRHNA, CDR2 SNTAGT. CDR3 nucleotide sequence: TGTGCCAGCAGTGAGGCGGGGGAAAACACCGGGGAGCTGTTTTTT. Protein product: CASSEAGENTGELFF.

V gene TRBV29-1 combines with J gene TRBJ1-2; TRBD1 matches 8 bases. J lost 8 bases, V lost 5 bases, and 10 bases had no gene match. The CDR3 consists of 13 residues. Germline V lookup: CDR1 SQVTM, CDR2 ANQGSEA. In DNA form, the CDR3 reads TGCAGCGTTTGGTCAGGGGGCGTTTCGGGCTACACCTTC. Protein sequence: CSVWSGGVSGYTF.

The chain carries TRBV29-1 and TRBJ2-1, with a possible D match to TRBD2 (6 bases). Per the germline V gene, CDR1 is SQVTM and CDR2 is ANQGSEA. This CDR3 is built from 11 residues. Between the trimmed V and J ends, which lost 8 bases and 13 bases, there was a span of 18 bases. CDR3 loop: CSSRGSGPQFF. The CDR3 DNA reads TGCAGCTCCCGGGGTAGCGGCCCCCAGTTCTTC.

This chain uses TRBV5-4 with TRBJ1-2, with TRBD1 matching over 8 bases. The germline gives CDR1 SGHNT, CDR2 YYREEE (reference sequence). Trimming removed 6 bases from V and 5 bases from J; junction bases left unmatched: 12. The CDR3 covers 15 residues. Written as DNA, the CDR3 is TGTGCCAGCACCATAGACAGGGGAGTAGGGTATGGCTACACCTTC. This codes for CASTIDRGVGYGYTF.